This is a list of T cell receptor beta chains from one sample in a study of shared clonotypes between healthy human individuals. Clones were sequenced by immunoSEQ multiplex PCR, and TCRdb holds only the in-frame ones, with some missing. Of about 380,000 clones listed, around 96% are singletons. The sample taken for sequencing was memory CD8+ T cells sorted from blood. Every receptor here comes from a man between 25 and 39 years old in good health. The CDR3 runs from the conserved cysteine through the conserved F or W. A D gene is named only where the DNA matches it firmly. A row's size may be missing; if present it is once, few, many or a size class.

TRBJ2-3 - - TRBV6-1 CASSVSWGADTQYF TGTGCCAGCAGTGTCTCGTGGGGGGCAGATACGCAGTATTTT
TRBJ2-5 - - TRBV5-1 CASSLDHQETQYF TGCGCCAGCAGCTTGGACCACCAAGAGACCCAGTACTTC
TRBJ2-3 TRBD2 - TRBV11-2 CASSYSGSPDTQYF TGTGCCAGCAGCTATAGCGGGAGCCCAGATACGCAGTATTTT
TRBJ2-3 TRBD1 - TRBV6-5 CASSTGADTQYF TGTGCCAGCAGTACAGGGGCAGATACGCAGTATTTT
TRBJ2-3 - - TRBV7-2 CASSLQRWDGSDTQYF TGTGCCAGCAGCTTACAACGCTGGGACGGCTCAGATACGCAGTATTTT
TRBJ2-2 TRBD2 - TRBV30 CAWSGLASTGELFF TGTGCCTGGAGTGGACTAGCGTCGACCGGGGAGCTGTTTTTT
TRBJ2-3 - - TRBV10-3 CAIKEVYNTDTQYF TGTGCCATCAAAGAAGTGTATAACACAGATACGCAGTATTTT
TRBJ1-1 TRBD1 - TRBV4-1 CASSTRTGLNTEAFF TGCGCCAGCAGCACACGGACAGGCCTGAACACTGAAGCTTTCTTT
TRBJ2-2 - - TRBV27 CASSGGLSGELFF TGTGCCAGCAGTGGGGGATTGAGCGGGGAGCTGTTTTTT
TRBJ2-7 TRBD1 - TRBV28 CASSTTGNEQYF TGTGCCAGCAGTACGACAGGGAACGAGCAGTACTTC
TRBJ2-3 TRBD2 - TRBV4-1 CASSQGAQSGRRDTQYF TGCGCCAGCAGCCAAGGGGCACAAAGCGGGAGGAGGGATACGCAGTATTTT
TRBJ1-6 - - TRBV10-3 CAISEGQNNSPLHF TGTGCCATCAGTGAGGGACAGAATAATTCACCCCTCCACTTT
TRBJ2-7 TRBD2 - TRBV6-1 CASSLGLAGGYEQYF TGTGCCAGCAGTCTAGGACTAGCGGGAGGCTACGAGCAGTACTTC
TRBJ2-7 TRBD1 - TRBV6-1 CASRQTGSARAEQYF TGTGCCAGCAGGCAGACAGGGAGTGCCCGAGCAGAGCAGTACTTC
TRBJ1-1 - - TRBV10-2 CASSGGANTEAFF TGCGCCAGCAGTGGGGGGGCGAACACTGAAGCTTTCTTT
TRBJ1-5 TRBD1 - TRBV6-1 CASSAGTGPINQPQHF TGTGCCAGCAGTGCCGGGACAGGCCCGATCAATCAGCCCCAGCATTTT
TRBJ1-3 - - TRBV15 CATSRDPGSGNTIYF TGTGCCACCAGCAGAGATCCGGGATCTGGAAACACCATATATTTT
TRBJ2-1 - - TRBV7-9 CASSLDSYNEQFF TGTGCCAGCAGCTTAGACTCCTACAATGAGCAGTTCTTC
TRBJ2-7 TRBD1 - TRBV27 CASSLRDRDYEQYF TGTGCCAGCAGTCTAAGGGACAGGGACTACGAGCAGTACTTC
TRBJ1-3 - - TRBV5-8 CASSLGDSGNTIYF TGTGCCAGCAGCTTGGGGGACTCTGGAAACACCATATATTTT
TRBJ2-1 TRBD2 once TRBV4-1 CASSQGTSGMPSYNEQFF TGCGCCAGCAGCCAAGGGACTAGCGGGATGCCCTCCTACAATGAGCAGTTCTTC
TRBJ2-2 TRBD1 few TRBV2 CASSGQGVGELFF TGTGCCAGCAGTGGACAGGGGGTCGGGGAGCTGTTTTTT
TRBJ2-5 - - TRBV18 CASSPIAITPYQETQYF TGTGCCAGCTCACCGATCGCAATTACACCGTACCAAGAGACCCAGTACTTC
TRBJ2-5 - - TRBV29-1 CSVERKGPRQETQYF TGCAGCGTTGAGAGGAAGGGACCAAGGCAAGAGACCCAGTACTTC
TRBJ1-1 - once TRBV25-1 CASSSGRTEAFF TGTGCCAGCAGTAGTGGTCGCACTGAAGCTTTCTTT
TRBJ1-2 TRBD1 - TRBV9 CASSVAGQGALGYTF TGTGCCAGCAGCGTAGCTGGACAGGGGGCTCTCGGCTACACCTTC
TRBJ2-7 - once TRBV7-8 CASSLNRWQQYF TGTGCCAGCAGCTTAAATCGGTGGCAGCAGTACTTC
TRBJ1-4 - - TRBV11-2 CASSKGQFATNEKLFF TGTGCCAGCAGCAAAGGACAGTTTGCAACTAATGAAAAACTGTTTTTT
TRBJ2-3 - - TRBV5-1 CASRPPHDSSTDTQYF TGCGCCAGCAGGCCCCCACACGATTCTAGCACAGATACGCAGTATTTT
TRBJ2-5 TRBD2 - TRBV10-2 CASGGVVGETQYF TGCGCCAGCGGGGGGGTAGTGGGGGAGACCCAGTACTTC
TRBJ2-2 TRBD1 - TRBV29-1 CSVGTGTGELFF TGCAGCGTGGGGACAGGAACCGGGGAGCTGTTTTTT
TRBJ1-2 - - TRBV5-5 CASSLTNYGYTF TGTGCCAGCAGCTTGACAAACTATGGCTACACCTTC
TRBJ2-5 - - TRBV5-1 CASSPENQETQYF TGCGCCAGCAGCCCGGAGAACCAAGAGACCCAGTACTTC
TRBJ2-1 TRBD2 once TRBV29-1 CSVEASGRAGEQFF TGCAGCGTTGAAGCTAGCGGGAGGGCCGGTGAGCAGTTCTTC
TRBJ2-1 - - TRBV20-1 CSATPNEQFF TGCAGTGCCACCCCCAATGAGCAGTTCTTC
TRBJ2-1 TRBD2 - TRBV4-2 CASSQGTSGYWNEQFF TGTGCCAGCAGCCAAGGGACTAGCGGGTATTGGAATGAGCAGTTCTTC
TRBJ2-2 - - TRBV28 CASSFSGNTGELFF TGTGCCAGCAGTTTTAGCGGGAACACCGGGGAGCTGTTTTTT
TRBJ2-7 TRBD1 - TRBV27 CASSLLGGHPTYEQYF TGTGCCAGCAGTTTACTAGGGGGCCACCCGACCTACGAGCAGTACTTC
TRBJ2-1 - - TRBV29-1 CSAGHPKTQPNNEQFF TGCAGCGCCGGACACCCGAAGACTCAGCCGAACAATGAGCAGTTCTTC
TRBJ1-1 - - TRBV5-1 CASSGTGGDTEAFF TGCGCCAGCAGCGGGACCGGAGGGGACACTGAAGCTTTCTTT
TRBJ2-1 TRBD2 - TRBV5-6 CASSLSLAGGNEQFF TGTGCCAGCAGCTTATCACTAGCGGGAGGGAATGAGCAGTTCTTC
TRBJ1-5 TRBD1 - TRBV30 CAWRNTGALGQPQHF TGTGCCTGGAGGAATACAGGGGCTTTAGGACAGCCCCAGCATTTT
TRBJ2-7 - - TRBV6-6 CASSLTVYEQYF TGTGCCAGCAGCCTCACCGTCTACGAGCAGTACTTC
TRBJ1-1 - - TRBV11-2 CASSRFVENTEAFF TGTGCCAGCAGCCGGTTTGTGGAGAACACTGAAGCTTTCTTT
TRBJ1-1 - - TRBV10-3 CAIRVFANTEAFF TGTGCCATCAGGGTTTTTGCCAACACTGAAGCTTTCTTT
TRBJ2-2 - - TRBV7-9 CASSLPYRTGELFF TGTGCCAGCAGCTTACCCTACAGGACCGGGGAGCTGTTTTTT
TRBJ2-7 - - TRBV28 CASSLRLVRQYF TGTGCCAGCAGTTTACGACTAGTAAGGCAGTACTTC
TRBJ2-5 - - TRBV28 CASSLVGRAGETQYF TGTGCCAGCAGTTTAGTCGGCAGGGCAGGGGAGACCCAGTACTTC
TRBJ1-2 TRBD1 - TRBV28 CASSRRQGAYGYTF TGTGCCAGCAGTCGACGACAGGGGGCCTATGGCTACACCTTC
TRBJ1-2 - - TRBV4-1 CASSRGRSYTF TGCGCCAGCAGCCGCGGGCGGAGCTACACCTTC
TRBJ2-5 TRBD1 - TRBV29-1 CSVDGLDRQETQYF TGCAGCGTTGATGGCTTGGACAGGCAAGAGACCCAGTACTTC
TRBJ1-4 - - TRBV9 CASSPGPFYYEKLFF TGTGCCAGCAGCCCGGGGCCTTTCTACTATGAAAAACTGTTTTTT
TRBJ2-3 - - TRBV19 CASTAGTSVTQYF TGTGCCAGTACCGCCGGCACTAGTGTTACGCAGTATTTT
TRBJ1-2 TRBD1 - TRBV27 CASSPSGQLYGYTF TGTGCCAGCAGTCCCTCGGGACAGCTGTATGGCTACACCTTC
TRBJ2-5 TRBD2 - TRBV19 CASKSAGGRILYQETQYF TGTGCCAGTAAATCGGCGGGAGGGAGGATACTGTACCAAGAGACCCAGTACTTC
TRBJ2-7 TRBD2 - TRBV5-1 CASSLRTSGSYEQYF TGCGCCAGCAGCTTACGGACTAGCGGATCCTACGAGCAGTACTTC
TRBJ2-1 - - TRBV28 CASSLRREQFF TGTGCCAGCAGCTTACGGCGTGAGCAGTTCTTC
TRBJ2-3 TRBD1 - TRBV28 CASSLRGLSPTDTQYF TGTGCCAGCAGTTTGAGGGGGCTTTCCCCCACAGATACGCAGTATTTT
TRBJ2-7 TRBD2 - TRBV6-6 CASSSTAGGVTYEQYF TGTGCCAGCAGTTCCACCGCCGGGGGGGTAACCTACGAGCAGTACTTC